This entry is about one T cell receptor beta chain. In the original workflow: Nucleated cell counts were estimated from reference gene primer amplification. Using immunoSEQ multiplex PCR, the repertoire was profiled, and TCRdb retains in-frame clones only, with some absent. V and J calls and clone size are copied from that table; D and trimming were computed from the DNA. The sample holds tens of thousands of clones; around four fifths are singletons and the top ten take approximately 14%. This sample is part of a study of blood T cell repertoires in COVID-19. Study-level information: Specimens from acute and convalescent COVID-19 originated in the United States, Italy and Spain. PBMCs, B-cell-depleted T cells, or T cells provided the cDNA or gDNA that made up the material.

The CDR3 length is 16 residues. Germline CDR1 reads LNHDA; CDR2 reads SQIVND (reference sequence). The ends lost 4 bases at V and 1 base at J; junction bases unmatched: 5. The TCR originated in a middle-aged man with active or convalescent COVID-19. The sample was peripheral blood. The J gene is TRBJ1-5, the V gene TRBV19; 9 bases are shared with TRBD1. The CDR3 DNA sequence: TGTGCCAGTAGTACCGGGACAGGGCGCAGCAATCAGCCCCAGCATTTT. This translates into CASSTGTGRSNQPQHF.